This passage covers 18 T cell receptor beta chains from one sample sequenced in a study of CD8+CD57+ T cells in acquired aplastic anemia. Profiling of TCR beta VDJ combinations and CDR3 sequences used genomic DNA as template. MiXCR was run by TCRdb on the reads, yielding one entry per CDR3 protein. The sample has tens of thousands of distinct CDR3 sequences; 60% to 80% are singletons. Patients included in sequencing had previously demonstrated CD8+CD57+ cell expansion by flow cytometry. The material sequenced was sorted CD4+, CD8+, or CD8+CD57+ T cells (not recorded which) from PBMCs. The source is a human donor with aplastic anemia.

The chain links TRBV19 to TRBJ1-2, with D possibly TRBD1 on 5 matching bases. The germline CDR1 and CDR2 sequences are LNHDA and SQIVND (reference sequence). The CDR3 extends over 13 amino acids. The V gene lost 7 bases and the J gene lost 8 bases, with 17 bases spanning the gap. The CDR3 loop reads CASMIRGTRGYTF. CDR3 DNA: TGTGCCAGTATGATACGAGGGACGAGAGGCTACACCTTC.

At least ten counts were recorded for this clonotype. This chain joins TRBV13 and TRBJ2-2; a weak D match, TRBD1 (5 bases). The CDR3 consists of 15 residues. From germline, CDR1 is PRHDT and CDR2 FYEKMQ (reference sequence). V lost 5 bases, J lost 0 bases, and 10 bases lay in between. The CDR3 is CASSPLGPNTGELFF. In DNA form, the CDR3 reads TGTGCCAGCAGCCCCCTGGGGCCGAACACCGGGGAGCTGTTTTTT. Full variable domain (missing parts from reference TRBV13 and TRBJ2-2): AAGVIQSPRHLIKEKRETATLKCYPIPRHDTVYWYQQGPGQDPQFLISFYEKMQSDKGSIPDRFSAQQFSDYHSELNMSSLELGDSALYFCASSPLGPNTGELFFGEGSRLTVL.

This sequence joins TRBV14 and TRBJ2-1; D remains unclear. V shed 8 bases and J shed 7 bases, with 18 bases lying between them. The germline V gene encodes CDR1 SGHDN and CDR2 FVKESK. The CDR3 has 14 residues. CDR3 sequence: CASSPSTLGNEQFF. The CDR3 bases are TGTGCCAGCTCACCGTCGACCCTGGGGAATGAGCAGTTCTTC.

The chain links TRBV2 to TRBJ1-1, with 7 bases fitting TRBD1. V shed 6 bases and J 1 base; nucleotides not matched to a gene: 8. Germline loops: CDR1 SNHLY, CDR2 FYNNEI. The CDR3 runs 15 residues. This chain's CDR3 is CASRRQGQANTEAFF. CDR3 sequence (DNA): TGTGCCAGCAGACGTCAAGGACAGGCGAACACTGAAGCTTTCTTT.

The chain combines TRBV4-1 with TRBJ2-3, with D hard to call. This CDR3 spans 11 amino acids. Germline CDR1 MGHRA, CDR2 YSYEKL. Trimming took 3 bases from V and 5 from J, leaving 3 bases between them. CDR3 nucleotides: TGCGCCAGCAGCCACCTAGATACGCAGTATTTT. This codes for CASSHLDTQYF.

This clonotype was observed a few times. The V call is TRBV15, the J call TRBJ2-7; D remains ambiguous. V was pared by 4 bases and J by 3 bases, with 10 bases between. This CDR3 spans 13 amino acids. Germline lookup yields CDR1 LNHNV and CDR2 YYDKDF (reference sequence). CDR3 residues: CATSTYRGYEQYF. DNA for the CDR3: TGTGCCACCAGCACTTACCGAGGCTACGAGCAGTACTTC.

J is TRBJ2-7 and V is TRBV7-8; 8 nucleotides agree with TRBD2. The CDR3 loop spans 13 amino acids. CDR1 is SGHVS, CDR2 FQNEAQ, per germline. Unmatched junction bases numbered 6, after V lost 8 bases and J lost 3 bases. Here the CDR3 reads CASFGGEGYEQYF. The CDR3 nucleotides are TGTGCCAGCTTCGGGGGGGAAGGCTACGAGCAGTACTTC.

The V gene is TRBV25-1, the J gene TRBJ2-5; D uncertain. The CDR3 is 15 amino acids. Germline V gene lookup returns CDR1 MGHDK and CDR2 SYGVNS. V was clipped by 3 bases and J by 1 base, with 12 bases between them. CDR3 bases: TGTGCCAGCAGTGATTTTGGCAGACTCCAAGAGACCCAGTACTTC. It codes for CASSDFGRLQETQYF.

The chain has TRBV19 and TRBJ1-4; D is undetermined. Trimming removed 3 bases from V and 3 bases from J, with 11 bases in between. The CDR3 is 15 residues long. Germline CDR1 reads LNHDA; CDR2 reads SQIVND (reference sequence). The CDR3 region is CASSIPGGPNEKLFF. For the CDR3, the DNA is TGTGCCAGTAGTATCCCGGGAGGTCCTAATGAAAAACTGTTTTTT.

V usage is TRBV5-4 and J usage is TRBJ2-7; perhaps TRBD2 as D (5 bases). Trimming cost V 2 bases and J 5 bases, with 11 bases left between them. The germline V gene encodes CDR1 SGHNT and CDR2 YYREEE (reference sequence). This CDR3 contains 13 residues. CDR3 in DNA: TGTGCCAGCAGCTTATGGGGAGTGGACGAGCAGTACTTC. Its protein product is CASSLWGVDEQYF.

The rearrangement joins TRBV18 to TRBJ1-5; no clear D gene. The CDR3 is 14 residues long. The V gene lost 2 bases and the J gene lost 7 bases, with 12 bases spanning the gap. CDR1 is KGHSH, CDR2 LQKENI, per germline. The CDR3 DNA is TGTGCCAGCTCACCAAGATCCGGGGTCCAGCCCCAGCATTTT. This encodes CASSPRSGVQPQHF.

The gene calls are TRBV20-1 and TRBJ1-1; D may be TRBD1 (5 bases). V was shortened by 1 base and J by 4 bases, with 16 bases between the two germline ends. From germline, CDR1 is DFQATT and CDR2 SNEGSKA (reference sequence). CDR3 length: 15 amino acids. CDR3 DNA: TGCAGTGCTAGAGTCGTGCGGGGGGTCAGCACTGAAGCTTTCTTT. Its protein is CSARVVRGVSTEAFF.

The CDR3 here is CSARDRLAAQETQYF. As DNA, the CDR3 is TGCAGTGCTAGAGATCGACTAGCGGCCCAAGAGACCCAGTACTTC. The J gene is TRBJ2-5, the V gene TRBV20-1; 9 positions agree with TRBD2. In germline, CDR1 is DFQATT, CDR2 SNEGSKA (reference sequence). Trimming cost V 0 bases and J 1 base; bases outside gene matches: 3. CDR3 length: 15 residues.

This clonotype was seen many times. This chain uses TRBV6-1 with TRBJ2-7; D is perhaps TRBD2 (5 bases). CDR1 is MNHNS, CDR2 SASEGT, per germline. This CDR3 is built from 14 residues. The V end lost 6 bases, the J end lost 3 bases, and 15 bases lay between the germline ends. The CDR3 sequence is CASRKGSIGYEQYF. Here the CDR3 DNA reads TGTGCCAGCAGAAAAGGGAGTATCGGCTACGAGCAGTACTTC.

In regard to this clonotype: The junction departs from germline at one end; a sequencing error may be responsible. V gene TRBV15 combines with J gene TRBJ2-3; possible D gene TRBD2, 6 bases. Germline CDR1 LNHNV, CDR2 YYDKDF (reference sequence). The CDR3 runs to 15 residues. The CDR3 bases are TGTGCAACCAACGAAAGGCGGGGAAGCACAGATACGCAGTATTTT. This gives the protein CATNERRGSTDTQYF.

The chain has TRBV2 and TRBJ2-7, with 8 bases that match TRBD2. Germline CDR1 reads SNHLY; CDR2 reads FYNNEI. The CDR3 is 13 amino acids. After removal of 7 bases from V and 2 bases from J, the junction contained 4 bases not matched to a gene. In DNA form, the CDR3 reads TGTGCCAGCAACCCAGCGGGAGCCTACGAGCAGTACTTC. Protein: CASNPAGAYEQYF.

The J gene is TRBJ1-1, the V gene TRBV2; D is unresolved. The germline V and J ends were trimmed by 6 bases and 0 bases, with 17 bases remaining between them. The germline gives CDR1 SNHLY, CDR2 FYNNEI. This CDR3 region has 16 residues. The CDR3 nucleotides are TGTGCCAGCAGCGAGGGCGGGAGGAGGCTGAACACTGAAGCTTTCTTT. Translation: CASSEGGRRLNTEAFF.

The V and J genes are TRBV10-3 and TRBJ2-5, with a weak D call TRBD2 (6 bases). The V and J ends lost 6 bases and 1 base respectively, with 12 bases between them. The V gene's germline CDR1 is ENHRY and CDR2 SYGVKD. The CDR3 is 14 residues long. Here the CDR3 reads CAISSSTSQETQYF. The CDR3 DNA is TGTGCCATCAGCTCCTCGACTAGCCAAGAGACCCAGTACTTC.